The clone carrying this T cell receptor beta chain was seen more than once but under ten times. The data were obtained in a study of T-cell reconstitution after alpha-beta-depleted transplantation in children. A library of TCRbeta sequences, prepared with unique molecular identifiers, was generated. MiXCR was run by TCRdb on the PCR reads, yielding one entry per CDR3 protein. This sample has about 500,000 distinct CDR3 sequences, with approximately 32% found just once. V gave up 7 bases and J gave up 11 bases, with 17 bases separating them. The CDR3 loop spans 13 amino acids. Here the sequenced sample was PBMCs from the stem cell graft donor, taken from the stem cell graft. The chain couples TRBV12-3 or TRBV12-4 to TRBJ1-4, with TRBD1 as a possible D gene (6 bases). This TCR derives from a human donor who donated a stem cell graft to a child with aplastic anemia. CDR3: CASMQQGKGKLFF. The CDR3 coding sequence is TGTGCCAGCATGCAACAGGGAAAGGGTAAACTGTTTTTT.